Shown below are 5 T cell receptor beta chains from a single sample sequenced in a study of shared clonotypes between healthy human individuals. Sequencing used immunoSEQ multiplex PCR; TCRdb keeps in-frame clones, though not all of them. The table shows 150,000 to 200,000 clones, with 66% occurring only once. Sequencing was performed on memory CD4+ T cells sorted from blood. As for subset: CD45RA-negative fraction. The source is a man between 25 and 39 years old in good health.

The chain employs TRBV28 and TRBJ1-5, with 9 bases that match TRBD1. There are 16 residues in the CDR3. Trimming removed 4 bases from V and 4 bases from J; junction bases left unmatched: 8. From germline, CDR1 is MDHEN and CDR2 SYDVKM. CDR3 sequence: CASSSTGGWGNQPQHF. CDR3 nucleotide sequence: TGTGCCAGCAGTTCCACAGGGGGCTGGGGGAATCAGCCCCAGCATTTT.

CDR3 loop: CASSYSFQGLNEQFF. DNA of the CDR3: TGTGCCAGCAGTTACTCTTTCCAGGGTTTGAATGAGCAGTTCTTC. This chain links TRBV6-5 with TRBJ2-1, with D maybe TRBD1 (5 bases). Looked up from germline, CDR1 is MNHEY and CDR2 is SVGAGI. Between the trimmed V and J ends, which lost 0 bases and 7 bases, there was a span of 13 bases. The CDR3 is made up of 15 amino acids.

The chain is built from TRBV5-1 and TRBJ2-1; a weak D match, TRBD1 (5 bases). CDR3 size: 15 residues. V shed 0 bases and J shed 7 bases, with 14 bases lying between them. Germline CDR1 SGHRS, CDR2 YFSETQ. The CDR3 sequence is CASSLAKQERNEQFF. The CDR3 nucleotides read TGCGCCAGCAGCTTGGCCAAACAGGAACGTAATGAGCAGTTCTTC. Together with reference TRBV5-1 and TRBJ2-1, the CDR3 gives the full variable domain: KAGVTQTPRYLIKTRGQQVTLSCSPISGHRSVSWYQQTPGQGLQFLFEYFSETQRNKGNFPGRFSGRQFSNSRSEMNVSTLELGDSALYLCASSLAKQERNEQFFGPGTRLTVL.

This chain's CDR3 is CASSSTGAQGYGYTF. The CDR3 DNA follows: TGTGCCAGCAGCTCGACAGGGGCGCAGGGCTATGGCTACACCTTC. The chain is built from TRBV5-8 and TRBJ1-2, with TRBD1 identical over 8 bases. Trimming cost V 3 bases and J 4 bases; bases outside gene matches: 8. Germline values: CDR1 SGHTS, CDR2 YDEGEE. This CDR3 has 15 amino acids.

In this sample, this clone turned up a few times. The chain has TRBV25-1 and TRBJ2-5; D is unclear. The CDR3 has 12 residues. Germline V gene sequence: CDR1 MGHDK, CDR2 SYGVNS. V was pared by 4 bases and J by 0 bases, with 3 bases between. This chain's CDR3 is CASSANQETQYF. Here the CDR3 DNA reads TGTGCCAGCAGTGCGAACCAAGAGACCCAGTACTTC.